This T cell receptor (beta chain) emerged from a study of T-cell memory formation after mild COVID-19. Each CDR3 protein gets one entry after TCRdb re-called the 5' RACE reads with MiXCR. The table lists hundreds of thousands of distinct CDR3 sequences, about 16% of them singletons. Study-level findings and limits: Memory cells collected pre-infection included some clones that later responded, suggesting cross-reactive memory joined.

This clonotype was counted at least ten times. Its antigen is undetermined. The CDR3 loop spans 12 amino acids. Germline CDR1 and CDR2: SGHTS and YDEGEE. V was shortened by 4 bases and J by 3 bases, with 8 bases between the two germline ends. V gene TRBV5-8 combines with J gene TRBJ2-7; D uncertain. The clonotype was recovered from a man between 18 and 29 years old who had mild COVID-19 (a few samples of this study predate the infection). Cell type and time point are not known. The sequenced sample was PBMCs or a T cell subset sorted from them (not recorded which). The chain's CDR3 is CASSPPGYEQYF. In DNA, the CDR3 is TGTGCCAGCAGCCCCCCGGGCTACGAGCAGTACTTC. The variable domain in full, completed from reference TRBV5-8 and TRBJ2-7, reads EAGVTQSPTHLIKTRGQQATLRCSPISGHTSVYWYQQALGLGLQFLLWYDEGEERNRGNFPPRFSGRQFPNYSSELNVNALELEDSALYLCASSPPGYEQYFGPGTRLTVT.